This TCR beta chain was profiled in a study of blood T cell repertoires in COVID-19. Study context: COVID-19 samples, acute and convalescent, were from the United States, Italy and Spain. PBMCs, B-cell-depleted T cells, or T cells were the source of the cDNA or gDNA that made up the material.

In its sample, this clone was seen once. Per the original data handling: Amplification of reference gene primers was used by the study to estimate nucleated cell counts. Produced via immunoSEQ multiplex PCR; TCRdb's table is partial and in-frame only. V and J calls plus clone size are reproduced from that table; the DNA served to infer D and trimming. This sample carries 70,000 to 95,000 clones, 70% to 85% of them seen once, and the ten largest clones take approximately 20%. Per germline, CDR1 LNHDA and CDR2 SQIVND (reference sequence). The CDR3 is 17 amino acids. The trim removed 9 bases at V and 2 bases at J, leaving 19 bases unmatched.

The V and J genes are TRBV19 and TRBJ2-7; 7 bases fit TRBD2. The sequence was obtained from a woman aged 45-59 years with acute or convalescent COVID-19. Sequenced: peripheral blood. CDR3 loop: CARPKLNTSANPYEQYF. CDR3 nucleotides: TGTGCCAGACCGAAACTCAACACTAGCGCCAACCCCTACGAGCAGTACTTC.